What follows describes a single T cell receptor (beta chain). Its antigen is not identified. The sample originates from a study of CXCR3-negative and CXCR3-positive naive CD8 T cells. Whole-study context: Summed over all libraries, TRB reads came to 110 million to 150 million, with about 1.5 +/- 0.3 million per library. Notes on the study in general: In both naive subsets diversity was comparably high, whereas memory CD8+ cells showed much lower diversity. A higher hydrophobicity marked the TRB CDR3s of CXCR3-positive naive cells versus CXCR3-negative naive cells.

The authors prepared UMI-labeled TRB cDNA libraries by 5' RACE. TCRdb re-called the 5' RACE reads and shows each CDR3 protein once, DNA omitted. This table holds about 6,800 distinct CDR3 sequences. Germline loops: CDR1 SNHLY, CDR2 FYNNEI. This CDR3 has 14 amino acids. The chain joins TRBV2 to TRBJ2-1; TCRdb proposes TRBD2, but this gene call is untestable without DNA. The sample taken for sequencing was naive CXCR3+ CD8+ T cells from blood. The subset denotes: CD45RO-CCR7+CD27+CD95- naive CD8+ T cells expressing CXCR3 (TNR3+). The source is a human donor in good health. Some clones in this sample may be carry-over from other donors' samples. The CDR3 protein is CASPTRGSRNEQFF. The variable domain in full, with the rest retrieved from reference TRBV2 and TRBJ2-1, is EPEVTQTPSHQVTQMGQEVILRCVPISNHLYFYWYRQILGQKVEFLVSFYNNEISEKSEIFDDQFSVERPDGSNFTLKIRSTKLEDSAMYFCASPTRGSRNEQFFGPGTRLTVL.